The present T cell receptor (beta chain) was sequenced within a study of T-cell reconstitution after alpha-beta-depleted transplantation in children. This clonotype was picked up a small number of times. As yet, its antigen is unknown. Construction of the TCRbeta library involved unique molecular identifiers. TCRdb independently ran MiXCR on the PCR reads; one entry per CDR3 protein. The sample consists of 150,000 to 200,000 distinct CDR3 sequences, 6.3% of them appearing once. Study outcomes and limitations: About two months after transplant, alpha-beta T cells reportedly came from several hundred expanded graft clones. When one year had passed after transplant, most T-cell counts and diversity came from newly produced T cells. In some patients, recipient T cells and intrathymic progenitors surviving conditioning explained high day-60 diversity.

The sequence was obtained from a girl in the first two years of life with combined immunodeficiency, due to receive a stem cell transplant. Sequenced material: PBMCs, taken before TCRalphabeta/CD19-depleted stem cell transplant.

CDR3 region: CASSFGGGGNQPQHF. As DNA, the CDR3 is TGTGCCAGCAGTTTCGGTGGAGGCGGCAATCAGCCCCAGCATTTT. The chain joins TRBV12-3 or TRBV12-4 to TRBJ1-5; D uncertain. V was pared by 3 bases and J by 2 bases, with 11 bases between. This CDR3 spans 15 amino acids.